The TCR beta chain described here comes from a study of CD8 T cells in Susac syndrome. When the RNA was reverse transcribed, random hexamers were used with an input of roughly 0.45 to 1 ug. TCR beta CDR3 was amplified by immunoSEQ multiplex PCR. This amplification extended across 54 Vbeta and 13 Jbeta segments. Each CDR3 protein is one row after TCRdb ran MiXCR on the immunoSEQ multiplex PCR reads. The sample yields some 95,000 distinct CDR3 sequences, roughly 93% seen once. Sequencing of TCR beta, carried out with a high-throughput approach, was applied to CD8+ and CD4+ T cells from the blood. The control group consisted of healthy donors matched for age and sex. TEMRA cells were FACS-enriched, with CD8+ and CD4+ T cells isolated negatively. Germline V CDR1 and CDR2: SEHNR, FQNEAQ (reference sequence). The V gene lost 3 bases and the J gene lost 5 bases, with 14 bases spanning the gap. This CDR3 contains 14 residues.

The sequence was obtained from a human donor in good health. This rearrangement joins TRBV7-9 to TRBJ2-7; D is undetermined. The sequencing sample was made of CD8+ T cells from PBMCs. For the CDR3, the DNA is TGTGCCAGCAGCTTCGTCGGGTCCCCCCACGAGCAGTACTTC. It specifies CASSFVGSPHEQYF. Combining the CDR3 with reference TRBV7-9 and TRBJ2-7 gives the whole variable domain DTGVSQNPRHKITKRGQNVTFRCDPISEHNRLYWYRQTLGQGPEFLTYFQNEAQLEKSRLLSDRFSAERPKGSFSTLEIQRTEQGDSAMYLCASSFVGSPHEQYFGPGTRLTVT.